The rows below give T cell receptor beta chains drawn from one sample of a study of blood T cell repertoires in COVID-19. Data came from immunoSEQ multiplex PCR; TCRdb stores just in-frame clones and leaves some out. This table holds 110,000 to 150,000 clones, 70% to 90% found once. The specimen was peripheral blood. These receptors were taken from a woman aged 45-60 years with acute or convalescent COVID-19. Each CDR3 is given with its conserved first and last residue.

V gene	CDR3 length	CDR3 protein
TRBV2	13	CASNAGAGNTIYF
TRBV6-5	14	CASSGTGGGLQQFF
TRBV6-5	16	CASSYGSGQEGNTIYF
TRBV6-2/TRBV6-3	15	CASSYPGTGSTEAFF
TRBV2	14	CASSTTGISEKLFF
TRBV9	18	CASSTQAGGPFSTDTQYF
TRBV7-9	15	CASSYQTSLNTEAFF
TRBV28	12	CASSLPGYEQYF
TRBV19	13	CASIGWGAQPQHF
TRBV19	13	CASSWTGVTGYTF
TRBV11-1	14	CASSLAASNTEAFF
TRBV3-1/TRBV3-2	17	CASSQDRSSGSDQPQHF
TRBV10-3	12	CAISESENEAFF
TRBV18	15	CASSPGQVGNTEAFF
TRBV9	15	CASSVEAGGAYEQYF
TRBV7-9	14	CASSQTGFNSPLHF
TRBV6-2/TRBV6-3	13	CASSYTGDQPQHF
TRBV7-2	15	CASSLEGGFGYGYTF
TRBV7-8	13	CASRLIEDQPQHF
TRBV28	17	CASSTVDPRGQQETQYF
TRBV7-2	13	CAGTGPNTGELFF
TRBV11-3	17	CASSSSGTSGAVGELFF
TRBV29-1	15	CSGLGEGRGRDTQYF
TRBV27	14	CASIEWGRGQPQHF
TRBV7-8	15	CASSLDRGYQETQYF
TRBV18	18	CASSPTFKDNYDTGELFF
TRBV7-9	15	CASSQGQGVTYEQYF
TRBV10-3	15	CAISESTGLGYEQYF
TRBV9	14	CASSVRTDTGELFF
TRBV6-5	14	CASKQQGTNSPLHF
TRBV4-3	16	CASSQGAGDRDTEAFF
TRBV7-2	15	CASSTTGTGSYEQYF
TRBV27	14	CASSLGDMVDTQYF
TRBV25-1	13	CASSGQGIGEQFF
TRBV19	12	CAGGGVNYGYTF
TRBV28	14	CASRVWSEGYGYTF
TRBV5-1	15	CASSWWGEVNTEAFF
TRBV9	15	CASSGSGLAVNEQYF
TRBV7-3	15	CASSRNGGATDTQYF
TRBV6-5	15	CASSRQGNSNQPQHF
TRBV9	14	CASSVTGTNQPQHF
TRBV7-2	15	CASSLVGQGGSEAFF
TRBV18	16	CASSQTQGTGANVLTF
TRBV7-2	15	CASSYRDSPPDTQYF
TRBV30	15	CASGQVDAYNSPLHF
TRBV2	13	CASVGMSNQPQHF
TRBV7-2	13	CASSLGGEEEQFF
TRBV7-9	13	CASSSLLGHGYTF
TRBV6-2/TRBV6-3	20	CASSSYRLAGAHSSYNEQFF
TRBV6-5	14	CASSSEQVNTEAFF